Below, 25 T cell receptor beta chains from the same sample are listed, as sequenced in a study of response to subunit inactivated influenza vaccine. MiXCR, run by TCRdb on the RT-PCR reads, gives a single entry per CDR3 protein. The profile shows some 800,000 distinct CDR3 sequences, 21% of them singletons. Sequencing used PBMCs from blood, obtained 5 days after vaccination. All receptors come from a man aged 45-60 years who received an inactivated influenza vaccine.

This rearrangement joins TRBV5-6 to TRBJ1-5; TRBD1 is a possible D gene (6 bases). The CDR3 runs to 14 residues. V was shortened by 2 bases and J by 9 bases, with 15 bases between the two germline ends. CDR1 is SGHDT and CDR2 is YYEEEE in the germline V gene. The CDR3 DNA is TGTGCCAGCAGCTTACAGGGACACCGCGCGCCCCAGCATTTT. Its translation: CASSLQGHRAPQHF.

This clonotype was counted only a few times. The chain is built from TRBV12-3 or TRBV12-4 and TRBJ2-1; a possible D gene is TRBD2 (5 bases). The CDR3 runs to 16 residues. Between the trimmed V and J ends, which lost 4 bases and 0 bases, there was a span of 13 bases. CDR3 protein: CASSSNRGSSYNEQFF. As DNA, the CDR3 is TGTGCCAGCAGTTCCAACCGAGGGAGCTCCTACAATGAGCAGTTCTTC.

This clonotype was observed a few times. The CDR3 here is CSGKDGGTSTDTQYF. The DNA for the CDR3 is TGCAGTGGGAAGGACGGGGGGACAAGCACAGATACGCAGTATTTT. The chain joins TRBV20-1 to TRBJ2-3, with D maybe TRBD2 (7 bases). The germline V gene has CDR1 DFQATT and CDR2 SNEGSKA (reference sequence). The CDR3 is made up of 15 amino acids. The ends were cut back, 7 bases at V and 0 bases at J, with 17 bases in the middle.

The CDR3 DNA sequence: TGTGCCAGCAGCCTCAGTGGACGGGAAGGGGAGCTGTTTTTT. This encodes CASSLSGREGELFF. This rearrangement joins TRBV4-2 to TRBJ2-2; tentative D call: TRBD2 (5 bases). Trimming cost V 4 bases and J 8 bases, with 14 bases left between them. The CDR3 is 14 amino acids. Germline V gene data show CDR1 as LGHNA and CDR2 as YNFKEQ.

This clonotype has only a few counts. In DNA form, the CDR3 reads TGCGCCAGCAGCTCTATTTTGCGGGACTCCTCGCGGTCCTACGAGCAGTACTTC. Translated: CASSSILRDSSRSYEQYF. V usage is TRBV5-1 and J usage is TRBJ2-7, with D perhaps matching TRBD2 (6 bases). The V end was cut by 3 bases, the J end by 1 base, with 23 bases between. This CDR3 contains 18 residues. From germline, CDR1 is SGHRS and CDR2 YFSETQ. Full variable domain (rest looked up from reference TRBV5-1 and TRBJ2-7): KAGVTQTPRYLIKTRGQQVTLSCSPISGHRSVSWYQQTPGQGLQFLFEYFSETQRNKGNFPGRFSGRQFSNSRSEMNVSTLELGDSALYLCASSSILRDSSRSYEQYFGPGTRLTVT.

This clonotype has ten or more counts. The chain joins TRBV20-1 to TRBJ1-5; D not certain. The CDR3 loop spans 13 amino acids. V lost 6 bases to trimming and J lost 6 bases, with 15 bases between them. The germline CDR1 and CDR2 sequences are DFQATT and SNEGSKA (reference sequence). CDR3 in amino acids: CSAVTWPGQPQHF. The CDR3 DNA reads TGCAGTGCGGTTACGTGGCCCGGTCAGCCCCAGCATTTT.

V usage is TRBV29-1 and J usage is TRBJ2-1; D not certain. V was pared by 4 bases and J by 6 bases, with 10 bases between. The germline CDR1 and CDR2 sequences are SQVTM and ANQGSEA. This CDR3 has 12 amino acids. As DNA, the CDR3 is TGCAGCGTTGTAGTAGCTCTCAATGAGCAGTTCTTC. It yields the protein CSVVVALNEQFF.

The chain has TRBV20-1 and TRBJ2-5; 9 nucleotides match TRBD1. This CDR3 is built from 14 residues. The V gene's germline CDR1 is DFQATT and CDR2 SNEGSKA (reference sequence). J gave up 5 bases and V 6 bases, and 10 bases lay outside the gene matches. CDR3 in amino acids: CSAPGQGGLETQYF. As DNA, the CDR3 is TGCAGTGCCCCGGGACAGGGCGGTCTGGAGACCCAGTACTTC.

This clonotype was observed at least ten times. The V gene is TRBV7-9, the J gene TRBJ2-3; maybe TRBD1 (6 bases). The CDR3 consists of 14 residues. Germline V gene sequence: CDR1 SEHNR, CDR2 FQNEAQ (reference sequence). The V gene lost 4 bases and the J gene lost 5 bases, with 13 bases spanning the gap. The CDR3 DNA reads TGTGCCAGCAGCTGGACAGACGGTCTAGATACGCAGTATTTT. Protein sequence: CASSWTDGLDTQYF.

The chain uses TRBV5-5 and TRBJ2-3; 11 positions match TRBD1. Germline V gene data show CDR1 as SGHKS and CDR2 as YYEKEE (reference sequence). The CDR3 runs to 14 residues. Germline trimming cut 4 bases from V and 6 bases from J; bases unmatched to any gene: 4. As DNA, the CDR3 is TGTGCCAGCAGCGGACAGGGGGCCTGGGATACGCAGTATTTT. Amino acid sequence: CASSGQGAWDTQYF.

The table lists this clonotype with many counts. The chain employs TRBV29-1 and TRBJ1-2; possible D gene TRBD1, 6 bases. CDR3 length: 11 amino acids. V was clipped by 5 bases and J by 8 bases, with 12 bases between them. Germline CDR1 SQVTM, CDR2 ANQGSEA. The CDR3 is CSVITGPGYTF. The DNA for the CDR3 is TGCAGCGTTATAACAGGGCCCGGCTACACCTTC.

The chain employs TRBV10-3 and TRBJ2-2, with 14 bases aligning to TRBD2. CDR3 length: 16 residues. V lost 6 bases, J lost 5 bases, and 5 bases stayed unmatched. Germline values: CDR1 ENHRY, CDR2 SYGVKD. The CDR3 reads CAIRGTSGRGTGELFF. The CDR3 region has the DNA TGTGCCATCAGGGGGACTAGCGGGAGAGGGACCGGGGAGCTGTTTTTT.

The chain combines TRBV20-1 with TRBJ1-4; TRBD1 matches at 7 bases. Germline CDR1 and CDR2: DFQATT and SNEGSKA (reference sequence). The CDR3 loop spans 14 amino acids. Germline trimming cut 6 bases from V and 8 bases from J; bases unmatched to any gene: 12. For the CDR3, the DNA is TGCAGTGCGGGAACAGGGGATGTTTCGGAAAAACTGTTTTTT. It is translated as CSAGTGDVSEKLFF.

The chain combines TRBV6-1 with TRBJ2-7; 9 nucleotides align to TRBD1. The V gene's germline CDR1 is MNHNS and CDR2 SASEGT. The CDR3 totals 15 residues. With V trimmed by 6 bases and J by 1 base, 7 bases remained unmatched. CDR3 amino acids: CASRTGGAWSYEQYF. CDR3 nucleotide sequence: TGTGCCAGCAGAACAGGGGGCGCGTGGTCCTACGAGCAGTACTTC.

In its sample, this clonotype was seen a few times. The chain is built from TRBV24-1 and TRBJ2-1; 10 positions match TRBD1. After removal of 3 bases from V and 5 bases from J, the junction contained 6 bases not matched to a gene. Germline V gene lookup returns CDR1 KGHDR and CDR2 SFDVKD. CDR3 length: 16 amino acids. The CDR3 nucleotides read TGTGCCACCAGTGATGGGTGGGACAGGGGCAACAATGAGCAGTTCTTC. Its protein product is CATSDGWDRGNNEQFF.

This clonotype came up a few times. CDR3 DNA sequence: TGTGCCAGCAGCTTAGCCGGGGAACTGGGCACTGAAGCTTTCTTT. Translation gives CASSLAGELGTEAFF. The chain links TRBV7-2 to TRBJ1-1; D gene unclear. The CDR3 loop spans 15 amino acids. Germline loops: CDR1 SGHTA, CDR2 FQGNSA. The V gene lost 0 bases and the J gene lost 4 bases, with 12 bases spanning the gap.

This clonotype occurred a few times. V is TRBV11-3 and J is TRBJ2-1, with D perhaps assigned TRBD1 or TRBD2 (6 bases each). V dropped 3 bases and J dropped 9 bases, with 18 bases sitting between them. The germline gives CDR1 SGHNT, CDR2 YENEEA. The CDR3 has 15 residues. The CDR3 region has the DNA TGTGCCAGCAGCTTCCTAGGGGGGAGTGGGAGTGAGCAGTTCTTC. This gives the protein CASSFLGGSGSEQFF.

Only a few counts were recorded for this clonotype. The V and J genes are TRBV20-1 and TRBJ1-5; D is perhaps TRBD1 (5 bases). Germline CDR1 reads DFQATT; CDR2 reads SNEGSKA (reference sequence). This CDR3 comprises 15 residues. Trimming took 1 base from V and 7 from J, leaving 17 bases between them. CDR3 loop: CSARARRQGEQPQHF. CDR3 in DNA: TGCAGTGCTAGAGCCAGGCGGCAGGGCGAGCAGCCCCAGCATTTT.

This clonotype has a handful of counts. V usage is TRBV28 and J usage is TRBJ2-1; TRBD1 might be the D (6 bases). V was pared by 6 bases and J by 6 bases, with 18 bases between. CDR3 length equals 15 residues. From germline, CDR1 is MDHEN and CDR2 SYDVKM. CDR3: CASRVRGQSLNEQFF. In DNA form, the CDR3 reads TGTGCCAGCAGAGTCAGGGGCCAGAGTCTCAATGAGCAGTTCTTC.

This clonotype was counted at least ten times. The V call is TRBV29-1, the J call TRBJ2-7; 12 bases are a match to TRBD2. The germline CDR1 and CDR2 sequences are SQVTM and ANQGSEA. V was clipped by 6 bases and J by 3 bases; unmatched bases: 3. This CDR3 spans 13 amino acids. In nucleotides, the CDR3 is TGCAGCGTCCTAGCGGGAGGGCACTACGAGCAGTACTTC. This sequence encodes CSVLAGGHYEQYF.

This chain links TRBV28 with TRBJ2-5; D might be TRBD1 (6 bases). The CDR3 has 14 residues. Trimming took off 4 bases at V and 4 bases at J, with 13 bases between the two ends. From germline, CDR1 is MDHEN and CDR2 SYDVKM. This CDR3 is CASSSGVGRETQYF. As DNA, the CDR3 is TGTGCCAGCAGTTCAGGGGTAGGCCGAGAGACCCAGTACTTC.

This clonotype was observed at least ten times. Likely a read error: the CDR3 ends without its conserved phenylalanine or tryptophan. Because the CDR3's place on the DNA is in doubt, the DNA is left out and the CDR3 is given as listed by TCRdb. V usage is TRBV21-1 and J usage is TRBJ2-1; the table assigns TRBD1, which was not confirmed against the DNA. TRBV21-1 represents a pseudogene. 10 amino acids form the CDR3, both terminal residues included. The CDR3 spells CASSKVTGRI.

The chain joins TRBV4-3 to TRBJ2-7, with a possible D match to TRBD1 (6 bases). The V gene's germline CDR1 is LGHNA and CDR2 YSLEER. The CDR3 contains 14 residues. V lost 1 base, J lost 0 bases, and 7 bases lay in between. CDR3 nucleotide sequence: TGCGCCAGCAGCCAAGCACAGGGCTCCTACGAGCAGTACTTC. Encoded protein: CASSQAQGSYEQYF.

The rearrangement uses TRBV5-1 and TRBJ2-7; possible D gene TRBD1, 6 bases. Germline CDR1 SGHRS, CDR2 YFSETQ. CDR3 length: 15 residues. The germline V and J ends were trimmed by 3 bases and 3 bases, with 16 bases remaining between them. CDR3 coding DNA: TGCGCCAGCAGCTCCGCGCGACAGGCTATCTACGAGCAGTACTTC. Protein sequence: CASSSARQAIYEQYF.

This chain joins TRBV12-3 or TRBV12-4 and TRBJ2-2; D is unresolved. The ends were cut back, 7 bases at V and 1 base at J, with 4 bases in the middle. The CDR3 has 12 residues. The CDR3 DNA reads TGTGCCAGCAATAAGAACACCGGGGAGCTGTTTTTT. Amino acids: CASNKNTGELFF.